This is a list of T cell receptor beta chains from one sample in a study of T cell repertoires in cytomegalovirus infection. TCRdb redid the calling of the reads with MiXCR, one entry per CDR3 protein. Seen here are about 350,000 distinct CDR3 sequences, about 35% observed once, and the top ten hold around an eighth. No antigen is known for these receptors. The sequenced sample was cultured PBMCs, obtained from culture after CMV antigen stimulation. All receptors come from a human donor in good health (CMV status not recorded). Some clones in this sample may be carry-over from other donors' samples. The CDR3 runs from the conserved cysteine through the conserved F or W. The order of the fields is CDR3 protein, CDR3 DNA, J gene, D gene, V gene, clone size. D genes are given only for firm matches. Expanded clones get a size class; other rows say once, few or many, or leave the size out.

CASSSGDTGGWTEAFF	TGCGCCAGCAGCTCCGGAGATACAGGGGGTTGGACTGAAGCTTTCTTT	TRBJ1-1	TRBD1	TRBV5-1	-
CASCGALREAFF	TGTGCCAGCTGCGGGGCCCTGCGTGAAGCTTTCTTT	TRBJ1-1	-	TRBV6-2/TRBV6-3	-
CASSGDGTDTQYF	TGTGCCAGCAGCGGCGACGGCACAGATACGCAGTATTTT	TRBJ2-3	-	TRBV7-9	few
CASNKMGGGISYEQYF	TGTGCCAGCAACAAAATGGGCGGGGGAATCTCCTACGAGCAGTACTTC	TRBJ2-7	TRBD2	TRBV7-2	many
CASSMGTTNNQPQHF	TGTGCCAGTAGTATGGGGACAACCAACAATCAGCCCCAGCATTTT	TRBJ1-5	-	TRBV19	few
CASSQNVAEGRRAFF	TGTGCCAGCAGCCAAAACGTCGCCGAAGGTCGTCGGGCTTTCTTT	TRBJ1-1	-	TRBV3-1	-
CASSSSDDNHNQPQHF	TGTGCCAGCAGCTCCTCAGACGATAACCACAATCAGCCCCAGCATTTT	TRBJ1-5	-	TRBV5-4	-
CASSRTSGSRNEQFF	TGTGCCAGCTCGCGGACTAGCGGGAGTCGGAATGAGCAGTTCTTC	TRBJ2-1	TRBD2	TRBV18	-
CASSLADLAGGPDQYF	TGTGCCAGCAGCTTAGCCGATCTAGCGGGAGGGCCGGACCAGTACTTC	TRBJ2-5	TRBD2	TRBV7-2	-
CASSLGTSRLEQFF	TGTGCCAGCAGCTTAGGAACTAGCCGGCTTGAGCAGTTCTTC	TRBJ2-1	-	TRBV7-9	few
CASSPRTSLSYNEQFF	TGTGCCAGCAGCCCCCGGACTAGCCTCTCCTACAATGAGCAGTTCTTC	TRBJ2-1	TRBD2	TRBV11-2	few
CASSLKPDRAHEQFF	TGTGCCAGCTCATTAAAACCTGACAGGGCACATGAGCAGTTCTTC	TRBJ2-1	TRBD1	TRBV18	-
CASSRPGQGEYEQYF	TGTGCCAGCAGTCGACCGGGACAGGGAGAGTACGAGCAGTACTTC	TRBJ2-7	TRBD1	TRBV28	many
CASSPTSGTGELFF	TGTGCCAGCAGCCCAACTAGCGGGACCGGGGAGCTGTTTTTT	TRBJ2-2	TRBD2	TRBV12-3/TRBV12-4	few
CSARSAGGSDTQYF	TGCAGTGCTCGTTCCGCCGGGGGCTCAGATACGCAGTATTTT	TRBJ2-3	-	TRBV20-1	few
CASSLVPGTQYF	TGTGCCAGCAGCTTAGTTCCGGGTACGCAGTATTTT	TRBJ2-3	-	TRBV7-2	few